This T cell receptor beta chain came from a study of cytotoxic CD8 clonotypes in ibrutinib-treated CLL. TCRdb's table, derived via immunoSEQ multiplex PCR, lists solely in-frame clones and lacks some. The table shows 110,000 to 150,000 clones, with about four fifths occurring only once. In the case of this clone: Its specificity is not known.

Whole-study results and caveats: There were few public clonotypes, and on treatment they contracted or stayed stable. In sustained-remission versus progressing patients, sampling times differed. Having risen at ibrutinib response, clonality had fallen back toward baseline by progression.

The germline CDR1 and CDR2 sequences are SGHNT and YENEEA. V lost 6 bases and J 1 base, leaving 9 bases between the germline ends. The CDR3 sequence is 13 residues long. Sequencing used PBMCs, obtained after 12 months of ibrutinib treatment. This sequence joins TRBV11-3 and TRBJ2-5, with D maybe TRBD1 (5 bases). This TCR was recovered from a human donor with chronic lymphocytic leukemia. CDR3 bases: TGTGCCAGCAGTCGGACAAGCCAAGAGACCCAGTACTTC. Amino acid sequence: CASSRTSQETQYF. Full variable domain (outside the CDR3, taken from reference TRBV11-3 and TRBJ2-5): EAGVVQSPRYKIIEKKQPVAFWCNPISGHNTLYWYLQNLGQGPELLIRYENEEAVDDSQLPKDRFSAERLKGVDSTLKIQPAELGDSAVYLCASSRTSQETQYFGPGTRLLVL.